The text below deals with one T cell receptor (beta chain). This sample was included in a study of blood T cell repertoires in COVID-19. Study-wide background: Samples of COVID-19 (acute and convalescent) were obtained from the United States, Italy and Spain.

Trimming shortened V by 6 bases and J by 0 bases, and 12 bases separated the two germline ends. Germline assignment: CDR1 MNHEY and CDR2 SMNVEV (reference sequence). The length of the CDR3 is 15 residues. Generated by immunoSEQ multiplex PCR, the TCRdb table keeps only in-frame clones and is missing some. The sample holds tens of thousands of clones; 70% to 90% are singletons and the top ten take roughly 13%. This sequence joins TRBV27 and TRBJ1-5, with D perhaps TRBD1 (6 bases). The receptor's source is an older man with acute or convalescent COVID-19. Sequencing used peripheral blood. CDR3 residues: CASRQTGYSNQPQHF. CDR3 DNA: TGTGCCAGCAGGCAGACAGGATATAGCAATCAGCCCCAGCATTTT.